This entry features one T cell receptor beta chain sequence. These data are taken from a study of T cells in Graves' hyperthyroidism and ophthalmopathy. Researchers took RNA transcripts and amplified the TCR beta CDR3 regions from them. During a first-round RT-PCR of the TCR CDR3, the HTBI primer set was used. MiXCR was run by TCRdb on the multiplex PCR reads, yielding one entry per CDR3 protein. Among fewer than 900,000 distinct CDR3 sequences listed, roughly 15% were seen once. The authors deemed Graves' hyperthyroidism stable absent ophthalmopathy progression within 18 months. Germline lookup yields CDR1 SGHRS and CDR2 YFSETQ. The CDR3 is made up of 20 amino acids. Trimming removed 3 bases from V and 3 bases from J; junction bases left unmatched: 19.

The chain links TRBV5-1 to TRBJ2-2, with 8 bases lining up with TRBD2. What was sequenced was blood. The TCR sequence derives from a man between 18 and 35 years old with Graves' hyperthyroidism. The CDR3 coding sequence is TGCGCCAGCAGCTCTCTAATTCCTTTCATCACTAGCGGCGACACCGGGGAGCTGTTTTTT. The encoded protein is CASSSLIPFITSGDTGELFF.